Below, 24 T cell receptor beta chains from the same sample are listed, as sequenced in a study of shared clonotypes between healthy human individuals. The data were produced by immunoSEQ multiplex PCR, yet TCRdb's version contains in-frame clones alone and is incomplete. Of roughly 2.5 million clones in the sample, 90% to 95% were seen once. Sequenced: naive CD4+ T cells sorted from blood. The subset denotes: CD45RA+ positively selected. The receptors were sampled from a man in his late teens or twenties in good health.

This sequence joins TRBV6-1 and TRBJ2-3; no definite D call. Per the germline V gene, CDR1 is MNHNS and CDR2 is SASEGT. The V gene lost 10 bases and the J gene lost 3 bases, with 20 bases spanning the gap. CDR3 length: 15 amino acids. The CDR3 bases are TGTGCCACCTTAACGGGCTGGGTAATGACAGATACGCAGTATTTT. This gives the protein CATLTGWVMTDTQYF.

The rearrangement uses TRBV6-5 and TRBJ2-2; D is undetermined. V shed 0 bases and J shed 7 bases, with 12 bases lying between them. Germline V gene sequence: CDR1 MNHEY, CDR2 SVGAGI. The CDR3 extends over 15 amino acids. The DNA of the CDR3 is TGTGCCAGCAGTTACTCGAAGTTCGTACACGGGGAGCTGTTTTTT. As protein: CASSYSKFVHGELFF.

The chain carries TRBV6-5 and TRBJ2-5; the match to TRBD2 covers 7 bases. CDR1 and CDR2 (germline): MNHEY, SVGAGI. CDR3 size: 14 residues. With V trimmed by 6 bases and J by 6 bases, 10 bases remained unmatched. The CDR3 region is CASSLLSGGKTQYF. The CDR3 nucleotides read TGTGCCAGCAGCTTGTTGTCCGGGGGGAAGACCCAGTACTTC.

The rearrangement joins TRBV6-5 to TRBJ2-1; TRBD2 aligns across 10 bases. The CDR3 length is 14 residues. V trimming: 6 bases; J trimming: 6 bases; junction bases outside the gene matches: 5. Germline V gene data show CDR1 as MNHEY and CDR2 as SVGAGI. The CDR3 loop is CASRLAGDVNEQFF. DNA of the CDR3: TGTGCCAGCAGGCTAGCGGGAGATGTCAATGAGCAGTTCTTC.

The chain couples TRBV5-1 to TRBJ2-7; D possibly uses TRBD1 or TRBD2 (5 bases each). V lost 0 bases to trimming and J lost 3 bases, with 10 bases between them. CDR1 and CDR2 from the germline V gene are SGHRS and YFSETQ. The CDR3 sequence is 14 residues long. DNA for the CDR3: TGCGCCAGCAGCTTGGGGGACGTCCTCTACGAGCAGTACTTC. Its protein is CASSLGDVLYEQYF.

The chain carries TRBV5-1 and TRBJ1-6; D might be TRBD1 (5 bases). V was pared by 0 bases and J by 7 bases, with 14 bases between. Germline-derived CDR1 and CDR2 are SGHRS and YFSETQ. The CDR3 is 16 residues long. Here the CDR3 DNA reads TGCGCCAGCAGCTTGGCTTGGTTAGGGGACAATTCACCCCTCCACTTT. Protein product: CASSLAWLGDNSPLHF.

The chain employs TRBV5-1 and TRBJ2-7, with no clear D. The CDR3 runs to 14 residues. Germline V gene sequence: CDR1 SGHRS, CDR2 YFSETQ. V lost 4 bases to trimming and J lost 0 bases, with 11 bases between them. The CDR3 region has the DNA TGCGCCAGCAGCCCCAACACTTACTCCTACGAGCAGTACTTC. Translated: CASSPNTYSYEQYF.

This sequence joins TRBV14 and TRBJ2-5; D is uncertain. The V end lost 7 bases, the J end lost 1 base, and 10 bases lay between the germline ends. The CDR3 has 13 amino acids. Per germline, CDR1 SGHDN and CDR2 FVKESK. The CDR3 DNA follows: TGTGCCAGCAACCAGCACCTCCAAGAGACCCAGTACTTC. Protein: CASNQHLQETQYF.

To note about this clone: Other DNA sequences in the same sample also yield this CDR3. J is TRBJ2-1 and V is TRBV7-2; D perhaps matches TRBD2 (5 bases). V was shortened by 1 base and J by 4 bases, with 8 bases between the two germline ends. The CDR3 extends over 14 amino acids. Germline-derived CDR1 and CDR2 are SGHTA and FQGNSA. CDR3 DNA: TGTGCCAGCAGCTTAGTGGGCGGGTACAATGAGCAGTTCTTC. Translated, it gives CASSLVGGYNEQFF.

The gene calls are TRBV7-9 and TRBJ2-2; 8 bases map to TRBD2. The ends lost 0 bases at V and 4 bases at J; junction bases unmatched: 7. This CDR3 spans 17 amino acids. Germline V gene sequence: CDR1 SEHNR, CDR2 FQNEAQ (reference sequence). CDR3 bases: TGTGCCAGCAGCTTAGCGCTCCCCGGGGGGGGCACCGGGGAGCTGTTTTTT. It specifies CASSLALPGGGTGELFF.

The chain uses TRBV5-1 and TRBJ2-1, with 10 bases lining up with TRBD2. The junction had 5 bases not matched to a gene; V was cut back by 4 bases and J by 7 bases. This CDR3 region has 14 residues. Germline V gene sequence: CDR1 SGHRS, CDR2 YFSETQ. CDR3 coding DNA: TGCGCCAGCAGCCCGGGGACTAGCGCAAATGAGCAGTTCTTC. This codes for CASSPGTSANEQFF.

The chain recombines TRBV6-1 with TRBJ1-1; D gene uncertain. This CDR3 spans 13 amino acids. The V end was cut by 8 bases, the J end by 2 bases, with 12 bases between. Germline V gene data show CDR1 as MNHNS and CDR2 as SASEGT. The DNA of the CDR3 is TGTGCCAGCCTTGAGCGGGGAAACACTGAAGCTTTCTTT. Amino acids: CASLERGNTEAFF.

The chain joins TRBV4-1 to TRBJ2-1, with D uncertain. This CDR3 contains 12 residues. Germline lookup yields CDR1 MGHRA and CDR2 YSYEKL. Trimming shortened V by 5 bases and J by 9 bases, and 11 bases separated the two germline ends. CDR3 sequence reads: CASSSALSEQFF. The CDR3 coding sequence is TGCGCCAGCAGCTCAGCTTTGTCTGAGCAGTTCTTC.

V and J are TRBV6-1 and TRBJ1-1, with unresolved D. CDR3 length: 15 amino acids. CDR1 is MNHNS and CDR2 is SASEGT in the germline V gene. The ends were cut back, 6 bases at V and 2 bases at J, with 16 bases in the middle. The CDR3 spells CASRYTGSLNTEAFF. CDR3 bases: TGTGCCAGCAGGTACACCGGGTCCTTAAACACTGAAGCTTTCTTT.

This chain links TRBV9 with TRBJ2-5, with a possible D match to TRBD1 (6 bases). The CDR3 has 15 amino acids. Trimming left V 2 bases short and J 7 bases short, with 18 bases between. Looked up from germline, CDR1 is SGDLS and CDR2 is YYNGEE. The CDR3 nucleotides read TGTGCCAGCAGCGTTAATGGACAGTTGTTCTCGACCCAGTACTTC. Its protein product is CASSVNGQLFSTQYF.

For this clone: Other DNA variants within this sample encode the same CDR3. The V call is TRBV18, the J call TRBJ1-3; no definite D call. Germline assignment: CDR1 KGHSH and CDR2 LQKENI. This CDR3 is built from 14 residues. Trimming pared 0 bases from V and 4 bases from J, leaving 7 bases between. The CDR3 nucleotides read TGTGCCAGCTCACCACCTGGGGTCGGAAACACCATATATTTT. This sequence encodes CASSPPGVGNTIYF.

The chain combines TRBV10-2 with TRBJ1-5; 9 bases match TRBD1. CDR1 and CDR2 (germline): WSHSY, SAAADI. The CDR3 length is 15 residues. The V segment lost 4 bases and the J segment 3 bases; nucleotides outside the gene matches: 4. The CDR3 nucleotides read TGCGCCAGCAGTGGGGGACAGGGATACAATCAGCCCCAGCATTTT. Its translation: CASSGGQGYNQPQHF.

This clone was observed once. A read error may produce the germline difference seen at one junction end. This chain joins TRBV4-1 and TRBJ1-2; D possibly corresponds to TRBD1 (5 bases). Germline assignment: CDR1 MGHRA and CDR2 YSYEKL. The CDR3 is 8 residues long. The CDR3, as DNA: TGCGCCAGCACACACAGGTGCTTC. Translating it yields CASTHRCF.

This rearrangement joins TRBV27 to TRBJ2-3, with D possibly TRBD2 on 5 matching bases. The CDR3 contains 13 residues. The germline V and J ends were trimmed by 6 bases and 6 bases, with 13 bases remaining between them. The germline gives CDR1 MNHEY, CDR2 SMNVEV (reference sequence). Here the CDR3 reads CASSLAPGDTQYF. The CDR3 DNA follows: TGTGCCAGCAGCCTAGCCCCCGGGGATACGCAGTATTTT.

This rearrangement joins TRBV10-2 to TRBJ2-3, with D unresolved. Germline values: CDR1 WSHSY, CDR2 SAAADI. The CDR3 covers 16 residues. V lost 0 bases and J 4 bases, leaving 14 bases between the germline ends. The CDR3 DNA follows: TGCGCCAGCAGTGAGTCGGGGAAATCTGGGGCAGATACGCAGTATTTT. Its protein is CASSESGKSGADTQYF.

The rearrangement uses TRBV6-5 and TRBJ2-7; D assignment may be TRBD1 or TRBD2 (5 bases each). The V end lost 5 bases, the J end lost 4 bases, and 18 bases lay between the germline ends. The CDR3 has 15 residues. Germline CDR1 is MNHEY and CDR2 is SVGAGI. The CDR3, as DNA: TGTGCCAGCAGTCCCCCGGGGACGTTGGGGTACGAGCAGTACTTC. It codes for CASSPPGTLGYEQYF.

CDR3 loop: CASSELGQASSGANVLTF. In DNA, the CDR3 is TGTGCCAGCAGTGAACTAGGACAGGCGAGCTCTGGGGCCAACGTCCTGACTTTC. This chain uses TRBV25-1 with TRBJ2-6; 7 bases are shared with TRBD1. Per the germline V gene, CDR1 is MGHDK and CDR2 is SYGVNS. The ends lost 2 bases at V and 0 bases at J; junction bases unmatched: 7. The CDR3 is 18 residues long.

This chain joins TRBV4-3 and TRBJ2-6, with 7 bases fitting TRBD1. The CDR3 runs 15 residues. Per germline, CDR1 LGHNA and CDR2 YSLEER. The V gene end was trimmed by 3 bases and the J gene end by 1 base; junction bases not matched to a gene: 0. The CDR3 here is CASSQGQSGANVLTF. For the CDR3, the DNA is TGCGCCAGCAGCCAGGGACAGTCTGGGGCCAACGTCCTGACTTTC.

The chain uses TRBV19 and TRBJ1-5, with 8 bases aligning to TRBD1. The CDR3 is made up of 15 amino acids. Unmatched junction bases numbered 5, after V lost 1 base and J lost 6 bases. Germline V gives CDR1 LNHDA, CDR2 SQIVND (reference sequence). In nucleotides, the CDR3 is TGTGCCAGTAGTATAGTAGGACAGGGTAGTCAGCCCCAGCATTTT. Residues: CASSIVGQGSQPQHF. The variable domain in full, with the rest retrieved from reference TRBV19 and TRBJ1-5, is DGGITQSPKYLFRKEGQNVTLSCEQNLNHDAMYWYRQDPGQGLRLIYYSQIVNDFQKGDIAEGYSVSREKKESFPLTVTSAQKNPTAFYLCASSIVGQGSQPQHFGDGTRLSIL.